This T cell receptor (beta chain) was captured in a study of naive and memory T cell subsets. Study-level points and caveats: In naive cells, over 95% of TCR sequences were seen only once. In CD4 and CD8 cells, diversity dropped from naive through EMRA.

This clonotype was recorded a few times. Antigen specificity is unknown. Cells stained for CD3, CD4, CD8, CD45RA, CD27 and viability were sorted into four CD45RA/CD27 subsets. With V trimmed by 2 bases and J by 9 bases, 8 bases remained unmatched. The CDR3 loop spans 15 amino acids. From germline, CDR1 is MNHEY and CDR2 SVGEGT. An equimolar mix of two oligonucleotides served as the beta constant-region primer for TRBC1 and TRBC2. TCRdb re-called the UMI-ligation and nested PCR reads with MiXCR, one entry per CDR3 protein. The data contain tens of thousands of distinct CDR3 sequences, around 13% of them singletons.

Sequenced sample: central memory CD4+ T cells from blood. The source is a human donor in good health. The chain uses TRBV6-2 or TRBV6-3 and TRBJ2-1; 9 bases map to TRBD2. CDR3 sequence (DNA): TGTGCCAGCAGTTACGAGTTAGCGGGAGAGGTTGAGCAGTTCTTC. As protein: CASSYELAGEVEQFF.